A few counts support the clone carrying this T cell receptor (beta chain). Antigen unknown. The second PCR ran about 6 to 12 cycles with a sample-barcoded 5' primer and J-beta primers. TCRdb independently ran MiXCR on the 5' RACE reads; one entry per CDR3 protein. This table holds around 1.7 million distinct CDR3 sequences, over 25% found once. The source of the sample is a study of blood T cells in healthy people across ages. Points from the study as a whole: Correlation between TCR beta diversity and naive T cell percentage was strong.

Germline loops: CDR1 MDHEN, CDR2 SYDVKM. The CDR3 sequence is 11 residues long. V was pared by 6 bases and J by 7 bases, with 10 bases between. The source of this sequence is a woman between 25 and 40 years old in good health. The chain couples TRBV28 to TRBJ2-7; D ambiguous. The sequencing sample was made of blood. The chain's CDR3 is CASRTPQEQYF. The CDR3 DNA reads TGTGCCAGCAGGACCCCACAAGAGCAGTACTTC. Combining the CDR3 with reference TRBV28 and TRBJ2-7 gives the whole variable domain DVKVTQSSRYLVKRTGEKVFLECVQDMDHENMFWYRQDPGLGLRLIYFSYDVKMKEKGDIPEGYSVSREKKERFSLILESASTNQTSMYLCASRTPQEQYFGPGTRLTVT.